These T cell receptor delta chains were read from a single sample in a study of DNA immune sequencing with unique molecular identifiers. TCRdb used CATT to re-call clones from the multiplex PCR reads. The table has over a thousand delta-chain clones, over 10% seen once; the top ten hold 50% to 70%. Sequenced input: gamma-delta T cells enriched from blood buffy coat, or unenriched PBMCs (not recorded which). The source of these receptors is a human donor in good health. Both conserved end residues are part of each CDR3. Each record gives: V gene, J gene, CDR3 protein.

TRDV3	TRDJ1	CALPRTGGDTTDKLIF
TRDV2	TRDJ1	CACDTVPTALAVSDKLIF
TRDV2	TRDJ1	CACDTGFLQPGGQSSDKLIF
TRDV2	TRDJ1	CACDTVATGGYGGYTDKLIF
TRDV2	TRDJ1	CACDLTSYGGSRLTDKLIF
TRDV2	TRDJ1	CACDTLTYWGLKLIF
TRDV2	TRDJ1	CACDSLGDPVDTDKLIF
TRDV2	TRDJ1	CACDNLSDGGYMYTDKLIF
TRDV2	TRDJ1	CACDTVNQGDPSFNTDKLIF
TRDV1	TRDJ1	CALGELGFLQSLTGGSSSLYTDKLIF